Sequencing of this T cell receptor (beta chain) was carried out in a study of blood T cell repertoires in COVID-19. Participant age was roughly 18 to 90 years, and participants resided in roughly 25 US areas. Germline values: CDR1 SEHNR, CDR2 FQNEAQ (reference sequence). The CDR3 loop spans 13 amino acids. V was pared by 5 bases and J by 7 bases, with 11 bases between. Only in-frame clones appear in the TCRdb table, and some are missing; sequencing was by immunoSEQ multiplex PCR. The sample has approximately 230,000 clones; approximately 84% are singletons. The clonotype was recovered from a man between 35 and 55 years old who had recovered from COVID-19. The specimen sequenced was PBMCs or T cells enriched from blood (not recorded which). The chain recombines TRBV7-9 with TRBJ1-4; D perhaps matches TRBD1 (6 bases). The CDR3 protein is CASSTQGREKLFF. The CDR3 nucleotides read TGTGCCAGCAGCACACAGGGTCGTGAAAAACTGTTTTTT.